The 26 T cell receptor beta chains below come from one sample, sequenced in a study of T-cell memory formation after mild COVID-19. Each CDR3 protein gets one entry after TCRdb re-called the 5' RACE reads with MiXCR. The sample holds around 510,000 distinct CDR3 sequences, roughly 22% seen once. Sequenced material: PBMCs or a T cell subset sorted from them (not recorded which). All receptors derive from an adult woman who had mild COVID-19 (a few samples of this study predate the infection). Cell type and time point are not known.

In its sample, this clonotype was seen many times. V is TRBV4-1 and J is TRBJ2-6; the D gene is possibly TRBD1 (6 bases). Germline V lookup: CDR1 MGHRA, CDR2 YSYEKL. V lost 1 base to trimming and J lost 0 bases, with 13 bases between them. The CDR3 length is 18 residues. The chain's CDR3 is CASSQVGRTVSGANVLTF. In DNA, the CDR3 is TGCGCCAGCAGCCAAGTGGGACGGACAGTCTCTGGGGCCAACGTCCTGACTTTC.

This clonotype was observed a few times. V is TRBV7-6 and J is TRBJ2-2, with 8 positions matching TRBD1. Trimming at V came to 8 bases and at J to 2 bases, leaving 7 bases not matched to a gene. Germline V gene sequence: CDR1 SGHVS, CDR2 FNYEAQ. The CDR3 length is 15 residues. The CDR3 is CASVEDRANTGELFF. The CDR3 DNA sequence: TGTGCCAGCGTCGAGGACAGGGCCAACACCGGGGAGCTGTTTTTT.

This clonotype was seen at least ten times. The chain joins TRBV7-6 to TRBJ2-1; 7 bases are a match to TRBD2. In germline, CDR1 is SGHVS, CDR2 FNYEAQ. V lost 5 bases and J lost 7; bases outside the gene matches: 2. The length of the CDR3 is 12 residues. CDR3 residues: CASSGLGNEQFF. CDR3 DNA sequence: TGTGCCAGCAGCGGACTAGGGAATGAGCAGTTCTTC.

The CDR3 here is CASSPTWGVNEQYF. CDR3 nucleotide sequence: TGTGCCAGCAGCCCCACCTGGGGGGTCAACGAGCAGTACTTC. V gene TRBV14 combines with J gene TRBJ2-7; tentative D call: TRBD2 (6 bases). This CDR3 contains 14 residues. The germline CDR1 and CDR2 sequences are SGHDN and FVKESK. Trimming took 4 bases from V and 5 from J, leaving 15 bases between them.

This clonotype was observed a handful of times. The chain joins TRBV4-1 to TRBJ1-1; TRBD1 is a possible D gene (5 bases). Per germline, CDR1 MGHRA and CDR2 YSYEKL. V lost 4 bases to trimming and J lost 5 bases, with 17 bases between them. The CDR3 consists of 15 residues. The CDR3 nucleotides are TGCGCCAGCAGCCCTCTCCGGGACCTTCAGACTGAAGCTTTCTTT. Translated, it gives CASSPLRDLQTEAFF.

This clonotype was detected a few times. The chain joins TRBV30 to TRBJ2-5; D is perhaps TRBD1 (6 bases). V was shortened by 2 bases and J by 8 bases, with 12 bases between the two germline ends. The CDR3 totals 12 residues. Germline loops: CDR1 GTSNPN, CDR2 SVGIG (reference sequence). The CDR3 DNA reads TGTGCCTGGAGTATTGCAGGGGACACCCAGTACTTC. As protein: CAWSIAGDTQYF.

This sequence joins TRBV29-1 and TRBJ2-2; the D gene is possibly TRBD2 (6 bases). The germline V gene has CDR1 SQVTM and CDR2 ANQGSEA. Trimming pared 5 bases from V and 4 bases from J, leaving 14 bases between. This CDR3 contains 14 residues. The chain's CDR3 is CSVRDWRGTGELFF. For the CDR3, the DNA is TGCAGCGTTAGGGACTGGAGGGGCACCGGGGAGCTGTTTTTT.

There are a few counts of this clonotype. A read error may produce the germline difference seen at one junction end. V and J are TRBV20-1 and TRBJ1-1; the D gene is possibly TRBD1 (6 bases). The germline V gene has CDR1 DFQATT and CDR2 SNEGSKA (reference sequence). The CDR3 loop spans 16 amino acids. CDR3: CSARGFMAGANTEVFF. The CDR3 DNA reads TGCAGTGCTAGGGGTTTTATGGCAGGGGCGAACACTGAAGTTTTCTTT.

This clonotype was seen repeatedly, ten times or more. The chain has TRBV25-1 and TRBJ1-2; D may be TRBD1 (6 bases). CDR3 length equals 14 residues. The V gene's germline CDR1 is MGHDK and CDR2 SYGVNS. Trimming shortened V by 2 bases and J by 2 bases, and 9 bases separated the two germline ends. The CDR3 DNA reads TGTGCCAGCAGTGAACTTAGGGGGAACTATGGCTACACCTTC. Amino acid sequence: CASSELRGNYGYTF.

This clonotype was seen only a few times. V is TRBV7-2 and J is TRBJ1-1, with TRBD1 identical over 9 bases. CDR1 is SGHTA, CDR2 FQGNSA, per germline. J lost 10 bases, V lost 4 bases, and 10 bases had no gene match. The length of the CDR3 is 14 residues. The CDR3 is CASSSRTGEILAFF. The DNA for the CDR3 is TGTGCCAGCAGCTCAAGGACAGGGGAGATCTTAGCTTTCTTT.

This clonotype was counted only a few times. The chain couples TRBV11-2 to TRBJ1-1, with 8 bases aligning to TRBD1. The germline gives CDR1 SGHAT, CDR2 FQNNGV. The V segment lost 5 bases and the J segment 0 bases; nucleotides outside the gene matches: 5. CDR3 length: 15 amino acids. In DNA form, the CDR3 reads TGTGCCAGCAGCCCCCAACAGGGGGTGAACACTGAAGCTTTCTTT. This encodes CASSPQQGVNTEAFF.

This clonotype has just a few counts. This chain uses TRBV5-1 with TRBJ2-3; possible D gene TRBD1, 6 bases. The CDR3 covers 15 residues. V gave up 4 bases and J gave up 5 bases, with 17 bases separating them. The germline CDR1 and CDR2 sequences are SGHRS and YFSETQ. The CDR3 reads CASSTPQGIEDTQYF. As DNA, the CDR3 is TGCGCCAGCAGCACACCCCAGGGGATTGAAGATACGCAGTATTTT. The whole variable domain, filled in from reference TRBV5-1 and TRBJ2-3, reads KAGVTQTPRYLIKTRGQQVTLSCSPISGHRSVSWYQQTPGQGLQFLFEYFSETQRNKGNFPGRFSGRQFSNSRSEMNVSTLELGDSALYLCASSTPQGIEDTQYFGPGTRLTVL.

This sequence joins TRBV12-3 or TRBV12-4 and TRBJ1-5; 8 bases fit TRBD1. The CDR3 contains 17 residues. The V gene end was trimmed by 6 bases and the J gene end by 4 bases; junction bases not matched to a gene: 14. The CDR3 nucleotides are TGTGCCAGCAGCCCTGAGTTAATCGGGACAGGTAATCAGCCCCAGCATTTT. The encoded protein is CASSPELIGTGNQPQHF.

This clonotype came up a few times. V is TRBV29-1 and J is TRBJ1-5; 7 bases match TRBD1. The trim removed 6 bases at V and 0 bases at J, leaving 5 bases unmatched. The CDR3 contains 14 residues. CDR1 is SQVTM and CDR2 is ANQGSEA in the germline V gene. The CDR3 region has the DNA TGCAGCGTCAGGACAGGCGTTAGCAATCAGCCCCAGCATTTT. It codes for CSVRTGVSNQPQHF.

The V gene is TRBV24-1, the J gene TRBJ1-3; 7 bases map to TRBD1. The ends lost 3 bases at V and 0 bases at J; junction bases unmatched: 7. Germline values: CDR1 KGHDR, CDR2 SFDVKD. This CDR3 is built from 17 residues. The CDR3 loop reads CATSDTTGSLSGNTIYF. DNA for the CDR3: TGTGCCACCAGTGATACGACAGGGAGCCTCTCTGGAAACACCATATATTTT.

This clonotype has a handful of counts. The chain has TRBV29-1 and TRBJ2-7, with D uncertain. The CDR3 spans 9 residues. CDR1 SQVTM and CDR2 ANQGSEA come from the germline V gene. Trimming cost V 4 bases and J 4 bases, with 2 bases left between them. CDR3 bases: TGCAGCGTTGCTTACGAGCAGTACTTC. Amino acid sequence: CSVAYEQYF.

The V call is TRBV7-2, the J call TRBJ2-1; D is possibly TRBD1 (5 bases). The V and J ends lost 1 base and 5 bases respectively, with 9 bases between them. The CDR3 is 14 amino acids. The germline gives CDR1 SGHTA, CDR2 FQGNSA. DNA of the CDR3: TGTGCCAGCAGCTTAGATGGGGCTCACAATGAGCAGTTCTTC. Its protein product is CASSLDGAHNEQFF.

This clonotype was observed a few times. The gene calls are TRBV20-1 and TRBJ2-7; D possibly corresponds to TRBD2 (6 bases). V was shortened by 6 bases and J by 3 bases, with 15 bases between the two germline ends. Germline loops: CDR1 DFQATT, CDR2 SNEGSKA (reference sequence). The CDR3 loop spans 13 amino acids. Here the CDR3 DNA reads TGCAGTGCCCCAGGGACTTCGCACTACGAGCAGTACTTC. Translation gives CSAPGTSHYEQYF.

This rearrangement joins TRBV11-2 to TRBJ1-2; D not resolved. This CDR3 has 15 residues. V was clipped by 0 bases and J by 4 bases, with 12 bases between them. The germline V gene has CDR1 SGHAT and CDR2 FQNNGV. The CDR3 nucleotides are TGTGCCAGCAGCTTAGAGGCAGTTAGGGCCTATGGCTACACCTTC. Its translation is CASSLEAVRAYGYTF.

This clonotype has just a few counts. This sequence joins TRBV7-2 and TRBJ1-5, with a possible D match to TRBD1 (5 bases). CDR3 length equals 14 residues. Germline V gives CDR1 SGHTA, CDR2 FQGNSA. V lost 4 bases and J lost 3, with 10 bases in between. The DNA for the CDR3 is TGTGCCAGCAGCTCGGGACGGCACAATCAGCCCCAGCATTTT. This sequence encodes CASSSGRHNQPQHF.

The V and J genes are TRBV6-6 and TRBJ2-3, with unresolved D. The V gene's germline CDR1 is MNHNY and CDR2 SVGAGI (reference sequence). The CDR3 sequence is 13 residues long. V lost 2 bases, J lost 5 bases, and 8 bases lay in between. In DNA form, the CDR3 reads TGTGCCAGCAGTTACAGTTTGGAAGATACGCAGTATTTT. Protein sequence: CASSYSLEDTQYF.

This clonotype was recorded a few times. The chain links TRBV12-3 or TRBV12-4 to TRBJ2-3, with 8 bases fitting TRBD2. The J segment lost 1 base and the V segment lost 6 bases, leaving 6 bases of the junction unmatched. The CDR3 sequence is 15 residues long. CDR3 in amino acids: CASRLGGGRTDTQYF. The DNA for the CDR3 is TGTGCCAGCAGGCTCGGCGGGGGGCGCACAGATACGCAGTATTTT.

The rearrangement links TRBV27 to TRBJ2-7; maybe TRBD2 (6 bases). The V gene's germline CDR1 is MNHEY and CDR2 SMNVEV (reference sequence). The V end was cut by 3 bases, the J end by 7 bases, with 10 bases between. This CDR3 is 12 amino acids long. The CDR3 coding sequence is TGTGCCAGCAGTTTCCCGGCGGGGGAGCAGTACTTC. The encoded protein is CASSFPAGEQYF.

The chain combines TRBV6-5 with TRBJ2-7; 7 bases align to TRBD2. Germline CDR1 reads MNHEY; CDR2 reads SVGAGI. The CDR3 is 15 amino acids. Trimming at V came to 3 bases and at J to 1 base, leaving 6 bases not matched to a gene. The CDR3 DNA sequence: TGTGCCAGCAGTTATTTTGGGGGGGGGTCCTACGAGCAGTACTTC. Its translation is CASSYFGGGSYEQYF.

This clonotype was detected only a few times. The V gene is TRBV9, the J gene TRBJ1-1; D is ambiguous. Germline CDR1 reads SGDLS; CDR2 reads YYNGEE. V gave up 0 bases and J gave up 3 bases, with 12 bases separating them. The CDR3 is 15 residues long. In DNA, the CDR3 is TGTGCCAGCAGCGTAGAAGGCGGATGGGACACTGAAGCTTTCTTT. As protein: CASSVEGGWDTEAFF.

V gene TRBV2 combines with J gene TRBJ2-4; D unresolved. The CDR3 is 14 residues long. Germline lookup yields CDR1 SNHLY and CDR2 FYNNEI. The V gene lost 1 base and the J gene lost 7 bases, with 11 bases spanning the gap. CDR3 residues: CASSEDSILNIQYF. The DNA for the CDR3 is TGTGCCAGCAGTGAAGACAGCATCTTGAACATTCAGTACTTC.